This T cell receptor beta chain was captured by sequencing in a study of shared clonotypes between healthy human individuals. Clones were sequenced by immunoSEQ multiplex PCR, and TCRdb holds only the in-frame ones, with some missing. The table has about 2.1 million clones, around 93% seen once; the top ten hold about 1.7%. The CDR3 length is 15 residues. Germline V gives CDR1 SGHNT, CDR2 YENEEA. The V and J ends lost 5 bases and 0 bases, in that order; junction bases with no gene match: 4. CD8 cells regarded as naive lacked CD45RO, were positively chosen for CCR7, and omitted terminally differentiated effector memory CD45RA+ cells. Every one of the donors was a Caucasian adult that lived in Nashville, Tennessee. To note about this clone: Antigen specificity is unknown. This specimen includes other DNA sequences encoding the same CDR3.

General study points: Rarefaction gave evidence that sorted-subset sequencing remained incomplete despite large depth.

The receptor comes from a man between 18 and 29 years old in good health. Some clones in this sample may be carry-over from other donors' samples. This rearrangement joins TRBV11-3 to TRBJ2-1; TRBD2 aligns across 7 bases. Material: naive CD8+ T cells from PBMCs. DNA of the CDR3: TGTGCCAGCAGCCCAGGCGGGAGCTCCTACAATGAGCAGTTCTTC. Encoded protein: CASSPGGSSYNEQFF.